The clone carrying this T cell receptor beta chain appeared once. Its specificity is not known. This entry belongs to a study of relationships among human T cell subsets. Study results and limitations: No significant subset differences appeared in V, D, J use, CDR3 length or N-additions. Some CD4+CD8+ double-positive cells may remain after bead sorting. T cell counts were not recorded for a couple of pan T samples processed alongside pan B cells.

Semiquantitative ARM-PCR amplified T cell receptor alpha and beta CDR3 regions from mRNA. Tagged nested gene-specific primers were used first, then communal superprimers amplified exponentially. TCRdb called the multiplex PCR reads again in MiXCR, with one record for every CDR3 protein. The sample lists fewer than 18,000 distinct CDR3 sequences, roughly 60% seen once, with 35% in the top ten. This CDR3 region has 16 residues. V lost 3 bases and J lost 2; bases outside the gene matches: 7. Germline V gene data show CDR1 as LNHNV and CDR2 as YYDKDF (reference sequence). The chain recombines TRBV15 with TRBJ2-3; 8 positions match TRBD1. Sequences were obtained from total T cells sorted from blood. The receptor was derived from a man aged 35-49 years in good health. CDR3 amino acids: CATSSRGQVLTDTQYF. CDR3 bases: TGTGCCACCAGCAGTCGGGGACAGGTGCTCACAGATACGCAGTATTTT.